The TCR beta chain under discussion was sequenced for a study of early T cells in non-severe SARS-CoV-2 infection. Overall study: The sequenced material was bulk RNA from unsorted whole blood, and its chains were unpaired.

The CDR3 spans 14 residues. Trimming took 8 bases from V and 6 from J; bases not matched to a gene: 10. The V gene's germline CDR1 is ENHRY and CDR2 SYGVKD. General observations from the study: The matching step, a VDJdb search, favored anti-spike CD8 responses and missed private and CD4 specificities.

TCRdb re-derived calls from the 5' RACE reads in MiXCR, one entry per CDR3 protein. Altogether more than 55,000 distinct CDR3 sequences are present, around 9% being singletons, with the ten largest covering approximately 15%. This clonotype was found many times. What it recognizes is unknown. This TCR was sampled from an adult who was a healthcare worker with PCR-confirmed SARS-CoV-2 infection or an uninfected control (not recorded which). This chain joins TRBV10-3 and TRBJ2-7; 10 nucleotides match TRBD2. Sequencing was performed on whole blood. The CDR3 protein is CAIRPSGGWGEQYF. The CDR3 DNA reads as TGTGCCATCCGTCCTAGCGGGGGATGGGGCGAGCAGTACTTC.